This passage covers 10 T cell receptor beta chains from one sample sequenced in a study of circulating CD8 cells and anti-PD-1 response in melanoma. Live CD3+CD8+TCRalphabeta+ cells were sorted into four subsets by PD-1 and/or TIGIT. Each library started from about 15 ng of total RNA using the QIAseq Immune Repertoire TCR panel. MiXCR was run by TCRdb on the reads, yielding one entry per CDR3 protein. The table shows roughly 400 distinct CDR3 sequences, with 7.6% occurring only once. Sample: CD8+ T cells from PBMCs, taken at baseline or after one month of anti-PD-1 therapy (not recorded which). These receptors all come from a human donor with melanoma.

The J gene is TRBJ2-3, the V gene TRBV9; D remains ambiguous. The DNA end favors TRBJ1-5, so the J call may be wrong. CDR3 length: 12 amino acids. Germline CDR1 reads SGDLS; CDR2 reads YYNGEE. The CDR3 nucleotides read TGTGCCAGCAGCGTAGGGGCAGATACGCAGCATTTT. This sequence encodes CASSVGADTQHF.

The rearrangement joins TRBV28 to TRBJ2-7; maybe TRBD2 (7 bases). V lost 6 bases, J lost 6 bases, and 33 bases lay in between. The CDR3 has 19 amino acids. Per the germline V gene, CDR1 is MDHEN and CDR2 is SYDVKM. As DNA, the CDR3 is TGTGCCAGCAGCCCGGGATGGGTGAGCGGGGACAACCCCGGGATCGAGCAGTACTTC. Protein product: CASSPGWVSGDNPGIEQYF.

V gene TRBV27 combines with J gene TRBJ2-2; D is possibly TRBD1 (6 bases). The length of the CDR3 is 16 residues. Per germline, CDR1 MNHEY and CDR2 SMNVEV (reference sequence). Trimming left V 3 bases short and J 3 bases short, with 14 bases between. Here the CDR3 reads CASSLWAGVDTGELFF. The CDR3 DNA is TGTGCCAGCAGTTTGTGGGCAGGGGTGGACACCGGGGAGCTGTTTTTT.

This clonotype counts as large (0.1 to 1%). The chain combines TRBV9 with TRBJ2-3; possible D gene TRBD2, 6 bases. Trimming shortened V by 2 bases and J by 2 bases, and 18 bases separated the two germline ends. This CDR3 has 17 residues. Germline V gene lookup returns CDR1 SGDLS and CDR2 YYNGEE. The CDR3 DNA sequence: TGTGCCAGCAGCGTCACCCTTGAAGGACTATTCACAGATACGCAGTATTTT. As protein: CASSVTLEGLFTDTQYF.

This clonotype is large (0.1 to 1%) in the sample. Mismatch with germline at one junction end may stem from a read error. The J gene is TRBJ2-4, the V gene TRBV7-2, with D perhaps TRBD1 (5 bases). The CDR3 is 16 amino acids. The germline V gene has CDR1 SGHTA and CDR2 FQGNSA. For the CDR3, the DNA is TGTGCCAGCAGCACTGTGCCGGGTGGGGCCAAAAACATTCAGTACTTT. Its protein is CASSTVPGGAKNIQYF. The entire variable domain, with the rest obtained from reference TRBV7-2 and TRBJ2-4, is as follows: GAGVSQSPSNKVTEKGKDVELRCDPISGHTALYWYRQSLGQGLEFLIYFQGNSAPDKSGLPSDRFSAERTGGSVSTLTIQRTQQEDSAVYLCASSTVPGGAKNIQYFGAGTRLSVL.

Details on this clonotype: A read error may explain this, as a much larger clone is one base away. The rearrangement uses TRBV18 and TRBJ1-3; D is uncertain. Germline V CDR1 and CDR2: KGHSH, LQKENI. The V end lost 10 bases, the J end lost 2 bases, and 15 bases lay between the germline ends. This CDR3 has 14 residues. The CDR3 DNA reads TGTGCCACCCTTGACCCTGCCGCTGGAAACACCATATATTTT. Its translation: CATLDPAAGNTIYF.

This clonotype is labeled large. The chain is built from TRBV15 and TRBJ2-7, with a weak D call TRBD1 (6 bases). This CDR3 contains 15 residues. The germline V and J ends were trimmed by 1 base and 2 bases, with 12 bases remaining between them. The germline V gene encodes CDR1 LNHNV and CDR2 YYDKDF (reference sequence). CDR3 amino acids: CATSRADSQTYEQYF. The DNA of the CDR3 is TGTGCCACCAGCAGAGCGGACAGCCAGACCTACGAGCAGTACTTC.

By share of the sample, this clonotype is large. V usage is TRBV12-3 or TRBV12-4 and J usage is TRBJ2-2, with D uncertain. V lost 5 bases to trimming and J lost 4 bases, with 11 bases between them. This CDR3 is built from 14 residues. CDR3 region: CASSPGPGTGELFF. The CDR3 DNA reads TGTGCCAGCAGTCCTGGACCAGGCACCGGGGAGCTGTTTTTT.

This clonotype has just a few counts. V and J are TRBV19 and TRBJ2-6; D gene uncertain. V lost 0 bases, J lost 2 bases, and 11 bases lay in between. Germline V lookup: CDR1 LNHDA, CDR2 SQIVND (reference sequence). The CDR3 extends over 17 amino acids. The DNA for the CDR3 is TGTGCCAGTAGTATAGATCAGGACCAAGCTGGGGCCAACGTCCTGACTTTC. This gives the protein CASSIDQDQAGANVLTF.

This clonotype is large in the sample. V is TRBV20-1 and J is TRBJ2-2; D is unresolved. The germline V gene encodes CDR1 DFQATT and CDR2 SNEGSKA (reference sequence). V was clipped by 5 bases and J by 5 bases, with 6 bases between them. CDR3 length equals 11 residues. CDR3 protein: CSASSTGELFF. In DNA, the CDR3 is TGCAGTGCTTCGTCGACCGGGGAGCTGTTTTTT.